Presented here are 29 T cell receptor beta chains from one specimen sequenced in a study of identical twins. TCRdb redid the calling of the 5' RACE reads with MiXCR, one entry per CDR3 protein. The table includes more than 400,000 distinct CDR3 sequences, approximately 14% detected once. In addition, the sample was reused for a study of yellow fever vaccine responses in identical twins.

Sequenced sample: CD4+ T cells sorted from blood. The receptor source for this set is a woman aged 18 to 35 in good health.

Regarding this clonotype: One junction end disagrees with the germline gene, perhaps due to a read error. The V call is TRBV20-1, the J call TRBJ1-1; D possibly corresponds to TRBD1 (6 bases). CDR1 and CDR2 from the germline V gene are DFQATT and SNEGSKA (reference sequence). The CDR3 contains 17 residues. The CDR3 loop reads CCARWGQGLTRNTEAFF. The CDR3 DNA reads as TGCTGTGCTAGATGGGGACAAGGCCTGACAAGGAACACTGAAGCTTTCTTT.

The CDR3 loop is CASSPTRTIRGYTF. CDR3 DNA: TGTGCCAGCAGCCCCACCCGGACGATCCGGGGCTACACCTTC. This sequence joins TRBV3-1 and TRBJ1-2; D uncertain. The CDR3 extends over 14 amino acids. V dropped 4 bases and J dropped 8 bases, with 17 bases sitting between them. Germline-derived CDR1 and CDR2 are LGHDT and YNNKEL (reference sequence). Drawing the rest from reference TRBV3-1 and TRBJ1-2, the complete variable domain is DTAVSQTPKYLVTQMGNDKSIKCEQNLGHDTMYWYKQDSKKFLKIMFSYNNKELIINETVPNRFSPKSPDKAHLNLHINSLELGDSAVYFCASSPTRTIRGYTFGSGTRLTVV.

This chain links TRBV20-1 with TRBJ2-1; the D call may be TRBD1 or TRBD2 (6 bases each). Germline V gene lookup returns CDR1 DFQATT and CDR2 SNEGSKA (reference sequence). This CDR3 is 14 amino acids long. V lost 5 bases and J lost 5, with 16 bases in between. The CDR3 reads CSAPPGGQNNEQFF. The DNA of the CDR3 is TGCAGTGCTCCCCCCGGGGGCCAAAACAATGAGCAGTTCTTC.

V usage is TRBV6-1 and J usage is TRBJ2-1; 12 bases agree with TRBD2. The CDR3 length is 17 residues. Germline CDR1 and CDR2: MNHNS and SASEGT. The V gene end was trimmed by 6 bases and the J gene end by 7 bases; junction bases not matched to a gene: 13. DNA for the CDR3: TGTGCCAGCAGAAGGGGAAGGACTAGCGGGGAATATAATGAGCAGTTCTTC. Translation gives CASRRGRTSGEYNEQFF.

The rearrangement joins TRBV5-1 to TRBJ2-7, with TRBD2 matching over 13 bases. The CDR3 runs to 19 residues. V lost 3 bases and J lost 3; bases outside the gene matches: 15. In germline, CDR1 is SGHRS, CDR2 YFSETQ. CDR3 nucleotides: TGCGCCAGCAGCTCGGGACAACTAGCGGGAGGGGATATTAGCTACGAGCAGTACTTC. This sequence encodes CASSSGQLAGGDISYEQYF. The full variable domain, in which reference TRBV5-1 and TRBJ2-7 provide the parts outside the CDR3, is KAGVTQTPRYLIKTRGQQVTLSCSPISGHRSVSWYQQTPGQGLQFLFEYFSETQRNKGNFPGRFSGRQFSNSRSEMNVSTLELGDSALYLCASSSGQLAGGDISYEQYFGPGTRLTVT.

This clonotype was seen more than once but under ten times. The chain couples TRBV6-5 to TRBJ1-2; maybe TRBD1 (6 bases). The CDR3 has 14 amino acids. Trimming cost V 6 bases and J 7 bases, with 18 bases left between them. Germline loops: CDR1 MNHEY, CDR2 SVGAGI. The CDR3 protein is CASSYRELGTGYTF. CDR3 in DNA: TGTGCCAGCAGCTACAGGGAGCTTGGAACTGGCTACACCTTC.

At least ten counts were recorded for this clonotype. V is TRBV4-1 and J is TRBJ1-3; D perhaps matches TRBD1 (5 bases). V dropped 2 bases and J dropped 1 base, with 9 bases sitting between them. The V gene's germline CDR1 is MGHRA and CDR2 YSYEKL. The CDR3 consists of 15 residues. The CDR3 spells CASSQPRQSGNTIYF. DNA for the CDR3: TGCGCCAGCAGCCAACCCCGACAGTCTGGAAACACCATATATTTT.

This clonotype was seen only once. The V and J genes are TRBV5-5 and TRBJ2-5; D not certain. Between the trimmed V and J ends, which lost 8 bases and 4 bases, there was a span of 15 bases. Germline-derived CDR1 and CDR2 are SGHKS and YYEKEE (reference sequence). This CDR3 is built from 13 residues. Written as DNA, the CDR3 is TGTGCCAGGAGCCCGGCCCGGACAGAGACCCAGTACTTC. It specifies CARSPARTETQYF.

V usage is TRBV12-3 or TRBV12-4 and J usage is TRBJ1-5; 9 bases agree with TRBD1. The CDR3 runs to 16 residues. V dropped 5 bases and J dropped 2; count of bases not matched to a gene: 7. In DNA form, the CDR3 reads TGTGCCAGCAGTCCGACAGGGGGGTTTGGCAATCAGCCCCAGCATTTT. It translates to CASSPTGGFGNQPQHF.

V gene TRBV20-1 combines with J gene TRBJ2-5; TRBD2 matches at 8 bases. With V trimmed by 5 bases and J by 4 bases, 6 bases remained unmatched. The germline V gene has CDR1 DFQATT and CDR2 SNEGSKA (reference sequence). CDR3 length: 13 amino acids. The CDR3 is CSAHGGAGETQYF. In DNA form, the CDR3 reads TGCAGTGCTCACGGGGGGGCCGGAGAGACCCAGTACTTC.

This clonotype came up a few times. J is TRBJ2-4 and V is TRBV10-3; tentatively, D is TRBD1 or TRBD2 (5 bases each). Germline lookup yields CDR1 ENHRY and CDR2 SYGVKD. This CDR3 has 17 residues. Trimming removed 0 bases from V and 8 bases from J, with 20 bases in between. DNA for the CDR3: TGTGCCATCAGTGAGTCGAGTGGTCGGGGCACTGACGACATTCAGTACTTC. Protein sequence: CAISESSGRGTDDIQYF.

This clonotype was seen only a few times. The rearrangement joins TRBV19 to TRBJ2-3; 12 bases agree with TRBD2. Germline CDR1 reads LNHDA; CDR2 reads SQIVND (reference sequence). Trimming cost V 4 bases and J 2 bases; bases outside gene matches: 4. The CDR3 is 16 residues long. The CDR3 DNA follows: TGTGCCAGTAGTAGGGGACTAGCGGGCTTCACAGATACGCAGTATTTT. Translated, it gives CASSRGLAGFTDTQYF.

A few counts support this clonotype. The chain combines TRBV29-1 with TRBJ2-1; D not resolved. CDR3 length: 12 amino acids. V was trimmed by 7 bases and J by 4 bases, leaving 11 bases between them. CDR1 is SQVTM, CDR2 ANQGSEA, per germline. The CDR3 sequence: CSAEPLYNEQFF. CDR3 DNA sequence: TGCAGCGCCGAGCCCTTGTACAATGAGCAGTTCTTC.

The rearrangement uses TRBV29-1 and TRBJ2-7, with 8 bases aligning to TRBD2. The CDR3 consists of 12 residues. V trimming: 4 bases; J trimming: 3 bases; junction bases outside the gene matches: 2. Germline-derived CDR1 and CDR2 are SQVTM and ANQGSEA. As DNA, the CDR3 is TGCAGCGTTGTAGCGGGGCTCTACGAGCAGTACTTC. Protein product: CSVVAGLYEQYF.

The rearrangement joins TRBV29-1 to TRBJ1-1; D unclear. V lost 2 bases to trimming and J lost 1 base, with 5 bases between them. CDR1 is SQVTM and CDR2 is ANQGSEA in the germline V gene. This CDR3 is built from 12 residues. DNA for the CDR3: TGCAGCGTTGAACGCTGGAACACTGAAGCTTTCTTT. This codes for CSVERWNTEAFF. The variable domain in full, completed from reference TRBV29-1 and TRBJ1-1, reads SAVISQKPSRDICQRGTSLTIQCQVDSQVTMMFWYRQQPGQSLTLIATANQGSEATYESGFVIDKFPISRPNLTFSTLTVSNMSPEDSSIYLCSVERWNTEAFFGQGTRLTVV.

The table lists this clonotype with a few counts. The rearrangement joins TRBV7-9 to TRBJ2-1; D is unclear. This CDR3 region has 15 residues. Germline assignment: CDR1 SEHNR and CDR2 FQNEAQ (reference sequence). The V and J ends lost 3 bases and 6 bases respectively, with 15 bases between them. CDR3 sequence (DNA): TGTGCCAGCAGCTTGGCATTGCATAGGGTCAATGAGCAGTTCTTC. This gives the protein CASSLALHRVNEQFF.

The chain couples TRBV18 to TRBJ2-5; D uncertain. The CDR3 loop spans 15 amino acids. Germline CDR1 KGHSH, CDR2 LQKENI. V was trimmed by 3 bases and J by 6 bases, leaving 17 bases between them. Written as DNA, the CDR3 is TGTGCCAGCTCACCCAACTTGGCGGAATTAAAGACCCAGTACTTC. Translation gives CASSPNLAELKTQYF. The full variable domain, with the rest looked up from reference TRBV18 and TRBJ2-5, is NAGVMQNPRHLVRRRGQEARLRCSPMKGHSHVYWYRQLPEEGLKFMVYLQKENIIDESGMPKERFSAEFPKEGPSILRIQQVVRGDSAAYFCASSPNLAELKTQYFGPGTRLLVL.

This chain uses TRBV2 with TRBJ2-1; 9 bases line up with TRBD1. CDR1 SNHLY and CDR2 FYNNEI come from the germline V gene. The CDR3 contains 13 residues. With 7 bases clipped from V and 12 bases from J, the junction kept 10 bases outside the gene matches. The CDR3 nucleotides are TGTGCCAGCACCGGGACAGGGATGAAATGGCAGTTCTTC. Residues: CASTGTGMKWQFF.

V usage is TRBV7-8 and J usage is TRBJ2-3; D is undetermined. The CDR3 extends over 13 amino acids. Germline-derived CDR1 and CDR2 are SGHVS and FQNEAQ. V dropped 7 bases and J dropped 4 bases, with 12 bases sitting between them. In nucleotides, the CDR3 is TGTGCCAGCACCCCATTGAGCGCAGATACGCAGTATTTT. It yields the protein CASTPLSADTQYF. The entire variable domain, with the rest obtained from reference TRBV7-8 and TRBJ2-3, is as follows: GAGVSQSPRYKVAKRGQDVALRCDPISGHVSLFWYQQALGQGPEFLTYFQNEAQLDKSGLPSDRFFAERPEGSVSTLKIQRTQQEDSAVYLCASTPLSADTQYFGPGTRLTVL.

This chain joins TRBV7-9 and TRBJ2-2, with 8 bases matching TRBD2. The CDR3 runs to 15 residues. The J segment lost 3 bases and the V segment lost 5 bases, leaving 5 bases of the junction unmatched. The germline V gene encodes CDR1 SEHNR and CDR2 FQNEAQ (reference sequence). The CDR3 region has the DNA TGTGCCAGCAGCCCGACTAGCGTCGACACCGGGGAGCTGTTTTTT. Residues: CASSPTSVDTGELFF.

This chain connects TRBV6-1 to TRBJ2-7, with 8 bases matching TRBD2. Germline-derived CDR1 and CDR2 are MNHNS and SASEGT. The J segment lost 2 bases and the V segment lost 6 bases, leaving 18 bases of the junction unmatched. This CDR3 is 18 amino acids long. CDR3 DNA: TGTGCCAGCAGGGAAACACCCCTCTTTGCGGGAGGCACCTACGAGCAGTACTTC. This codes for CASRETPLFAGGTYEQYF.

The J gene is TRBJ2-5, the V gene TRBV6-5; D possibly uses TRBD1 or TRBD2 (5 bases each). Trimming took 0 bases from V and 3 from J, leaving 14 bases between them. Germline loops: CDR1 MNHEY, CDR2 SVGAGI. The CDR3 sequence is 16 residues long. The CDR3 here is CASSYSRAGMEETQYF. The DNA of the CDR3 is TGTGCCAGCAGTTACTCGAGGGCAGGGATGGAAGAGACCCAGTACTTC.

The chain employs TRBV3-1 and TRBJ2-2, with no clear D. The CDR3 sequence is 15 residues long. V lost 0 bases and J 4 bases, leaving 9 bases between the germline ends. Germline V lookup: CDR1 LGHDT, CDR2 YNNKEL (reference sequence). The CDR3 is CASSQDQLPTGELFF. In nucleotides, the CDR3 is TGTGCCAGCAGCCAAGACCAGCTCCCCACCGGGGAGCTGTTTTTT.

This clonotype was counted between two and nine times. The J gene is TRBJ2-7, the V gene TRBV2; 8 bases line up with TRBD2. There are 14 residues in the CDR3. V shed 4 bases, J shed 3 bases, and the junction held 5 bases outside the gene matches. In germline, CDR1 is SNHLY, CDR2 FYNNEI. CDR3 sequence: CASSVTSAIYEQYF. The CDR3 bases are TGTGCCAGCAGTGTGACTAGCGCTATCTACGAGCAGTACTTC.

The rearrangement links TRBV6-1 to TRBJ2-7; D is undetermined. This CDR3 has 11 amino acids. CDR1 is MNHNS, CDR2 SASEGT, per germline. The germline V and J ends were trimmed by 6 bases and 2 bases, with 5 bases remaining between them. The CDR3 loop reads CASSKTYEQYV. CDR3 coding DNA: TGTGCCAGCAGCAAAACCTACGAGCAGTACGTC.

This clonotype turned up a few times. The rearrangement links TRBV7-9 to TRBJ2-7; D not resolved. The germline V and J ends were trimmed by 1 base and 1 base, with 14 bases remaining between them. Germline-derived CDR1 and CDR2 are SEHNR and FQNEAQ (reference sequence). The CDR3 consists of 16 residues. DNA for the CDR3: TGTGCCAGCAGCTTAGATCTAGGGCTTTCATCCTACGAGCAGTACTTC. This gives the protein CASSLDLGLSSYEQYF.

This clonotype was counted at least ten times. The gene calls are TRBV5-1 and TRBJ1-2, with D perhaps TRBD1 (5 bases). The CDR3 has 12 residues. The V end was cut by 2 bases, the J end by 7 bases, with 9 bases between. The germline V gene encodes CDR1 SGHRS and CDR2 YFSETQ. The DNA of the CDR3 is TGCGCCAGCAGCTTAGGACAAGGTGGCTACACCTTC. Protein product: CASSLGQGGYTF.

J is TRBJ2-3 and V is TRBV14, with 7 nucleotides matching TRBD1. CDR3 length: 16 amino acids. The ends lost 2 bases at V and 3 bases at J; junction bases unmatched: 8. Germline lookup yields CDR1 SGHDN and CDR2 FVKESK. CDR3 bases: TGTGCCAGCAGCCAATGGAGAGAACAGGGGACAGATACGCAGTATTTT. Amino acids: CASSQWREQGTDTQYF.

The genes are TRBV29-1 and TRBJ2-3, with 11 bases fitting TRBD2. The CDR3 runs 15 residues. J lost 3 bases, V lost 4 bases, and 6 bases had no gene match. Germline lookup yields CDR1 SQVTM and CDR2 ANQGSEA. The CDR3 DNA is TGCAGCGTTGTCGAACTAGCGGGAGCTACAGATACGCAGTATTTT. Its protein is CSVVELAGATDTQYF.